Each of the 10 T cell receptor beta chains below was sequenced from the same sample in a study of tumor-infiltrating lymphocytes in glioblastoma multiforme. TCRB libraries came from RNA via three nested multiplex PCR rounds. TCRdb re-analysed the multiplex PCR reads in MiXCR, keeping a single row per CDR3 protein. The profile shows tens of thousands of distinct CDR3 sequences, 61% of them singletons. Material: brain tumor tissue. The receptors derive from a male donor with glioblastoma.

About this clonotype itself: At one end the junction does not follow the germline gene, possibly because of a read error. The genes are TRBV12-3 or TRBV12-4 and TRBJ1-1, with D possibly being TRBD1 (6 bases). There are 14 residues in the CDR3. DNA for the CDR3: TGTGCCGGCAGTTTGAGGGGGAAGAACACCGAAGCTTTCTTT. This gives the protein CAGSLRGKNTEAFF.

This chain connects TRBV6-2 or TRBV6-3 to TRBJ2-7, with D hard to call. Germline V lookup: CDR1 MNHEY, CDR2 SVGEGT. The CDR3 is made up of 12 amino acids. The CDR3 DNA sequence: TGTGTCACCGAGACTCGCTACTACGAGCAGTACTTC. It is translated as CVTETRYYEQYF.

The table lists this clonotype with many counts. The chain combines TRBV12-3 or TRBV12-4 with TRBJ1-1, with D unresolved. The CDR3 sequence is 14 residues long. The ends were cut back, 5 bases at V and 0 bases at J, with 10 bases in the middle. The CDR3 reads CASSLRVMNTEAFF. CDR3 nucleotide sequence: TGTGCCAGCAGTCTCAGAGTAATGAACACTGAAGCTTTCTTT.

This clonotype has only a few counts. The chain is built from TRBV24-1 and TRBJ2-3; 7 bases match TRBD2. CDR3 length equals 16 residues. CDR1 and CDR2 from the germline V gene are KGHDR and SFDVKD. The V segment lost 3 bases and the J segment 3 bases; nucleotides outside the gene matches: 8. The CDR3, as DNA: TGTGCCACCAGTGATCGTTCAGGGAGGGAGACAGATACGCAGTATTTT. Its protein is CATSDRSGRETDTQYF.

This clonotype was detected a few times. One end of the junction does not line up with germline, which may come from a read error. The J gene is TRBJ1-4, the V gene TRBV5-8; D is undetermined. Germline CDR1 and CDR2: SGHTS and YDEGEE. The CDR3 is made up of 14 amino acids. The chain's CDR3 is CASGVAATNGKLFF. CDR3 sequence (DNA): TGTGCCAGCGGGGTGGCAGCAACTAATGGAAAACTGTTTTTT.

This clonotype has ten or more counts. The V call is TRBV5-6, the J call TRBJ2-7; D gene unclear. Trimming removed 1 base at V and 3 bases at J, with 11 bases between. Germline CDR1 and CDR2: SGHDT and YYEEEE. The CDR3 has 14 residues. CDR3 coding DNA: TGTGCCAGCAGCTTGCTGAGCGCCAACTACGAGCAGTACTTC. Protein: CASSLLSANYEQYF.

This clonotype is medium-sized (0.01 to 0.1%) in the sample. The chain couples TRBV11-2 to TRBJ2-3; D is undetermined. Germline V gene data show CDR1 as SGHAT and CDR2 as FQNNGV. The CDR3 totals 14 residues. Trimming shortened V by 1 base and J by 2 bases, and 7 bases separated the two germline ends. The CDR3 DNA is TGTGCCAGCAGCTTAGGGCGGTACACAGATACGCAGTATTTT. Protein product: CASSLGRYTDTQYF.

To note about this clonotype: A much larger clonotype is one base distant, so this may be a read error. V gene TRBV30 combines with J gene TRBJ1-6; D gene ambiguous. CDR1 and CDR2 (germline): GTSNPN, SVGIG (reference sequence). The V and J ends lost 4 bases and 0 bases respectively, with 10 bases between them. There are 15 residues in the CDR3. CDR3 DNA: TGTGCCTGGAAGTGGCAGAGCTCCTATAATTCACCCCTCCACTTT. Amino acid sequence: CAWKWQSSYNSPLHF.

J is TRBJ2-1 and V is TRBV2; D unresolved. Germline V gene lookup returns CDR1 SNHLY and CDR2 FYNNEI. With 7 bases removed from V and 7 bases from J, the gap between germline ends came to 14 bases. The CDR3 runs to 13 residues. CDR3 bases: TGTGCCAGCACCTTAATTCAAGGGAATGAGCAGTTCTTC. It yields the protein CASTLIQGNEQFF.

This clonotype was detected ten times or more. As DNA, the CDR3 is TGTGCCAGCAGTTTACCGGGTACAGATGAGCAGTTCTTC. This encodes CASSLPGTDEQFF. The V gene is TRBV28, the J gene TRBJ2-1; no clear D gene. The CDR3 extends over 13 amino acids. The V end was cut by 2 bases, the J end by 8 bases, with 10 bases between. Germline V CDR1 and CDR2: MDHEN, SYDVKM.